This T cell receptor (beta chain) was sequenced in a study of PD-L1 blockade in urothelial cancer (dated by TCRdb to 2017 to 2019). Background for the entire study: All patients started therapy around 2014 and received atezolizumab 1,200 mg intravenously every 3 weeks. Blood samples were analyzed at 3 weeks after treatment start (second dose) and at 6 weeks after treatment start. Blood samples gave median yields of approximately 130,000 T cells and tens of thousands of unique TCRs, along with a median clonality of approximately 0.08. About 90% of the 29 patients were identified as males with urothelial cancer of bladder origin, and a prior smoking history was reported by 18 of 29 patients. Durable clinical benefit was achieved by nine patients but not by the remaining 20. Pretreatment tumor samples, along with matched peripheral blood collected serially before and after atezolizumab treatment, underwent TCR sequencing. In the same patients, whole exome sequencing and RNA sequencing of pretreatment tumors were performed in addition to TCR sequencing. Pretreatment blood TCR-seq was available for twenty-nine patients, at least one posttreatment blood collection was obtained for 25 or so patients, and tumor TCR-seq was available for 25 or so patients. Somatic, immune and clinical correlates of response to PD-L1 blockade with atezolizumab in urothelial cancer were the focus of an exploratory multi-omic analysis. Durable clinical benefit meant progression-free survival longer than 6 months, and TCR features were also tested against progression-free and overall survival. An ECOG performance status of 0 or 1 was recorded for the patients, and 0 to 3 prior chemotherapy regimens had been received by the patients. Points the paper makes about the study in general: At 3 weeks after the start of treatment, tumor-associated TCR clones in peripheral blood had expanded more in patients with durable benefit (n of about 20, p = 0.022). Because of the small sample size (n = 29) and the many exploratory analyses performed, the results are intended to be regarded as hypothesis-generating. A pretreatment peripheral blood TCR clonality below the median was linked to improved progression-free and overall survival.

A word on this clone: Its antigen target is currently unknown. No base-level quality is on record; no much larger clone is a single base apart.

Synthetic TCR analog templates were spiked into each PCR to estimate absolute template abundance from read counts. The immunoSEQ assay used bias-controlled V and J gene primers to amplify TCRbeta CDR3 regions from genomic DNA. Sequencing of rearranged TCRbeta segments was done at approximately 20X coverage. On the authors' methods: Clustering was used to correct sequencing errors, and CDR3s were annotated against IMGT to assign V, D and J genes. Downstream analyses used only productive TCRbeta rearrangements and left out out-of-frame or stop-codon sequences. Clonality was computed as one minus Shannon entropy normalized by the log of the number of unique productive sequences. Clones differing between time points or between blood and tumor were identified using Fisher's exact test with Benjamini-Hochberg correction, with an adjusted p below 0.01 applied as the threshold. TCRdb limited this immuneACCESS table to in-frame rearrangements with V and J called. A share of clones is missing; checked studies link under half to unresolved V genes, and the rest is unexplained. That table is the source of V, J and clone size, and D and trimming were worked out from the DNA. Counted in this sample were around 110,000 clones; 80% to 90% of them appeared once. The ten most abundant clones make up about 1.8% of the sample.

The time point label for this specimen denotes: peripheral blood 6 weeks after treatment start. A cohort of about 30 patients with locally advanced or metastatic urothelial carcinoma, treated at Memorial Sloan Kettering on a trial protocol, was included. Peripheral blood mononuclear cells were collected pretreatment and during treatment, with between 1 and 8 total time points obtained per patient. The Qiagen DNeasy Blood extraction kit was used to purify genomic DNA from total PBMCs and from tumor samples. Collected pretreatment and during treatment, PBMCs were isolated and stored as previously described. From the cysteine up to the phenylalanine, the CDR3 has a length of 13 residues. Here the CDR3 DNA is all that survives: 39 bases in frame from base 1. The germline V gene encodes CDR1 MDHEN and CDR2 SYDVKM. V loses 3 bases, J loses 7 bases, and the germline ends lie 11 bases apart.

The sequencing used PBMCs, collected around atezolizumab (anti-PD-L1) treatment. The origin of this receptor is a man between 60 and 75 years old with urothelial cancer. The receptor chain draws on TRBV28 and TRBJ2-3; matching of 5 bases hints at TRBD2 as the D gene. DNA sequence: TGTGCCAGCAGTTTGACTAACCCACATACGCAGTATTTT. This gives the protein CASSLTNPHTQYF.